This T cell receptor beta chain came from a study of control samples from healthy donors and cancer patients. Data came from immunoSEQ multiplex PCR; TCRdb stores just in-frame clones and leaves some out. The profile shows 100,000 to 150,000 clones, approximately 92% of them singletons. Trimming removed 6 bases at V and 8 bases at J, with 13 bases between. Germline V CDR1 and CDR2: ENHRY, SYGVKD. This CDR3 has 12 amino acids. The chain is built from TRBV10-3 and TRBJ1-2; D unclear. This clonotype was obtained from a man aged 18 to 29 in good health. Specimen: blood. CDR3 in DNA: TGTGCCATCAGACCCGACACGGGCGGCTACACCTTC. It specifies CAIRPDTGGYTF.